This TCR beta chain was identified in a study of cytomegalovirus exposure and HLA in healthy donors. This CDR3 has 14 amino acids. V was pared by 3 bases and J by 0 bases, with 7 bases between. Germline V gene data show CDR1 as ENHRY and CDR2 as SYGVKD. Primers included in the PCR were 60 Vbeta and 13 Jbeta primers. Clones were read by immunoSEQ multiplex PCR, and TCRdb kept only the in-frame ones, dropping some. The sample has about 150,000 clones; roughly 77% are singletons. Unrecorded immune exposures were likely, despite nominal health at sampling. The clonotype originates from a man aged 25-40 years in good health and CMV-seropositive. The sample taken for sequencing was PBMCs. The chain combines TRBV10-3 with TRBJ2-3; possibly TRBD2 for D (6 bases). CDR3 residues: CAISDGTSTDTQYF. DNA of the CDR3: TGTGCCATCAGTGATGGGACTAGCACAGATACGCAGTATTTT.